The source of this T cell receptor beta chain is a study of cytomegalovirus exposure and HLA in healthy donors. Broader study findings: More than 150 TCR beta chains were listed as cytomegalovirus-associated. Serostatus for CMV was the only available immune exposure information.

PCR primers comprised 60 Vbeta and 13 Jbeta primers. Profiling relied on immunoSEQ multiplex PCR, and the TCRdb table lists in-frame clones only, not all of them. The sample includes 150,000 to 200,000 clones, nearly 80% of them seen just once. For this clone: Its matching antigen is unknown.

With V trimmed by 5 bases and J by 1 base, 8 bases remained unmatched. CDR3 length equals 17 residues. CDR1 is SGHAT and CDR2 is FQNNGV in the germline V gene. The rearrangement links TRBV11-2 to TRBJ2-5, with 12 bases identical to TRBD2. The origin of this receptor is a man aged 40-55 years in good health and CMV-seropositive. The specimen sequenced was PBMCs. This chain's CDR3 is CASSRDLGLAGQETQYF. CDR3 in DNA: TGTGCCAGCAGCCGAGACCTGGGACTAGCGGGCCAAGAGACCCAGTACTTC.